This section outlines one TCR beta chain sequence together with its context. Its target is unknown. The data stem from a study of a mutant IDH1 vaccine in newly diagnosed glioma. Overall study context: Patients in the study were vaccinated eight times, receiving shots in weeks 1, 3, 5, 7, 11, 15, 19 and 23.

Only in-frame clones appear in the TCRdb table, and some are missing; sequencing was by immunoSEQ multiplex PCR. This sample has 40,000 to 55,000 clones, with around 80% found just once. This CDR3 comprises 14 residues. The J segment lost 7 bases and the V segment lost 4 bases, leaving 6 bases of the junction unmatched. Germline values: CDR1 SGHRS, CDR2 YFSETQ. Time point described: week 5, during vaccination. The vaccine gave 300 ug of a 20-mer mutant IDH1 peptide subcutaneously per dose. Donors harbored newly found WHO grade 3 or 4 IDH1-mutant, ATRX-lost astrocytomas. The chain recombines TRBV5-1 with TRBJ2-1; the match to TRBD1 covers 9 bases. The material was PBMCs, obtained from a glioma patient whose treatment included an IDH1 peptide vaccine. This TCR was recovered from a man aged 45-65 years with glioma. Written as DNA, the CDR3 is TGCGCCAGCAGCATCGGGACAGGGTGGAATGAGCAGTTCTTC. Translating gives CASSIGTGWNEQFF.